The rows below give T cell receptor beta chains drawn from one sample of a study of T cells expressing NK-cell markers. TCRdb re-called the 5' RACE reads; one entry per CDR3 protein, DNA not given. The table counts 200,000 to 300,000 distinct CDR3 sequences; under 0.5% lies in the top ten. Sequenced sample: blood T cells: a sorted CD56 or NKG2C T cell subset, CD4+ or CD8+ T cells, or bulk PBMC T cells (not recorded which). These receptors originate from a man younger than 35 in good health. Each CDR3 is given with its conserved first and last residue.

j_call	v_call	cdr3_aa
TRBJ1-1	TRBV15	CATSRDFVLGTEAFF
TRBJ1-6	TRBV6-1	CASSEEQGYNSPLHF
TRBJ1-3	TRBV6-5	CASSHRGLGSGNTIYF
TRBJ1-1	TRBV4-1	CASSQVAVGFGTEAFF
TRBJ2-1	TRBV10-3	CAGRDKYNEQFF
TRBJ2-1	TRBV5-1	CASSLVNRGQRVDEQFF
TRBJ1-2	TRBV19	CASSMRGPPGYTF
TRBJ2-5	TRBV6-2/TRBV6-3	CASSYTGVKTQYF
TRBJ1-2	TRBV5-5	CASSFNGAGQGSIGYTF
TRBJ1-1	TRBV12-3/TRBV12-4	CASSKDGSMNTEAFF
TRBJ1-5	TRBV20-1	CSAREGPSNQPQHF
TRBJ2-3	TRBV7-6	CASSRRQGRVWADTQYF
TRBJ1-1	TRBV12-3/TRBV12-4	CASSYIPAGPKNTEAFF
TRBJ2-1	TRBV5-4	CASEGRPGGINEQFF
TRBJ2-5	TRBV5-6	CASSATGGETQYF
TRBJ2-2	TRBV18	CASSRTAGGNTGELFF
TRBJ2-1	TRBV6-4	CASSLTLGGEQFF
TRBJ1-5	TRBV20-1	CSARDWKSQPQHF
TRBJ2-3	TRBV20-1	CSAYPPSRSTDTQYF
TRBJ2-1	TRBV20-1	CSATIGPPNEQFF